This TCR beta chain was obtained from a study of blood T cell repertoires in COVID-19. The overall study: The United States, Italy and Spain were the sources of the acute and convalescent COVID-19 samples. Nucleic acid was either cDNA or gDNA, and it came from T cells, B-cell-depleted T cells, or PBMCs.

The CDR3 has 15 amino acids. The V gene lost 4 bases and the J gene lost 1 base, with 13 bases spanning the gap. Germline CDR1 is SEHNR and CDR2 is FQNEAQ (reference sequence). Assignment of participants to cohorts was predicated upon participant-reported clinical history. As processed by the authors: How many nucleated cells were present was estimated from reference gene primer amplification. Profiled with immunoSEQ multiplex PCR; TCRdb holds only in-frame clones, not every one. For V, J and clone size, that table is used; D and trimming come from the DNA. Here the sample spans about 220,000 clones, about nine tenths being singletons. This clone came up a few times.

This chain connects TRBV7-9 to TRBJ1-1; D is unclear. The sequence came from a woman aged 40 to 50 with acute COVID-19. The sequenced sample consisted of PBMCs or T cells enriched from blood (not recorded which). The CDR3 is CASSSSMVGNTEAFF. The CDR3 DNA reads TGTGCCAGCAGCTCGAGCATGGTCGGGAACACTGAAGCTTTCTTT.